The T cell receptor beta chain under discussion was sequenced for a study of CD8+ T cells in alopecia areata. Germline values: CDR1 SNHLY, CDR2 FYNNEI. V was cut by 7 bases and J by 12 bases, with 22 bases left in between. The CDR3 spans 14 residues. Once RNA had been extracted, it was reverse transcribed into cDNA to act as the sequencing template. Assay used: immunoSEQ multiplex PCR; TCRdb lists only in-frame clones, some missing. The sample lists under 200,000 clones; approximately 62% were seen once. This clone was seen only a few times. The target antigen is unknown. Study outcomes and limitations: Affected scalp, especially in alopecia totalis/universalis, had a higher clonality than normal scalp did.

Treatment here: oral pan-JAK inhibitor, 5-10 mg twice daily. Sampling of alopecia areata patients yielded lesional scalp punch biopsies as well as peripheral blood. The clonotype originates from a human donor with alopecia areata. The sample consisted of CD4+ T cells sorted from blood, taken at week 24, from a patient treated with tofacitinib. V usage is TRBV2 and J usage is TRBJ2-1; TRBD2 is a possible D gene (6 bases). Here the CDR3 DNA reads TGTGCCAGCACCAGGGACTCCAGCTTCGTCGGGCAGTTCTTC. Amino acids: CASTRDSSFVGQFF. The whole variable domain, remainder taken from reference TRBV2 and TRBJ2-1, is EPEVTQTPSHQVTQMGQEVILRCVPISNHLYFYWYRQILGQKVEFLVSFYNNEISEKSEIFDDQFSVERPDGSNFTLKIRSTKLEDSAMYFCASTRDSSFVGQFFGPGTRLTVL.